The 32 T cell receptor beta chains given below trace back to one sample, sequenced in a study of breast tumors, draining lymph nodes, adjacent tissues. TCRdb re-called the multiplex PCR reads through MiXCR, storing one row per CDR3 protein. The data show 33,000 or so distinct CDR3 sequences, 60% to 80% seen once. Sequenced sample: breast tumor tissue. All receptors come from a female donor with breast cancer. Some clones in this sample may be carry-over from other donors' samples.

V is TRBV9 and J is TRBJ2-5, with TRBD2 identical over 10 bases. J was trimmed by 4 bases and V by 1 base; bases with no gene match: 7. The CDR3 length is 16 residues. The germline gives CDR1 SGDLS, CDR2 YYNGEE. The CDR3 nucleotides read TGTGCCAGCAGCGTACTAGCGGGGGCCTCCGGAGAGACCCAGTACTTC. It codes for CASSVLAGASGETQYF. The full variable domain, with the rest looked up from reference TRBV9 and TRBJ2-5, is DSGVTQTPKHLITATGQRVTLRCSPRSGDLSVYWYQQSLDQGLQFLIQYYNGEERAKGNILERFSAQQFPDLHSELNLSSLELGDSALYFCASSVLAGASGETQYFGPGTRLLVL.

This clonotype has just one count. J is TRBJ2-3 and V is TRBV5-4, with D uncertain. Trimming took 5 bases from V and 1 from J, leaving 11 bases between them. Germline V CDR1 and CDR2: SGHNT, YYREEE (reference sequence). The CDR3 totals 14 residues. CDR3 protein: CASSFGPGTDTQYF. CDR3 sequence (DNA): TGTGCCAGCAGTTTTGGGCCCGGCACAGATACGCAGTATTTT.

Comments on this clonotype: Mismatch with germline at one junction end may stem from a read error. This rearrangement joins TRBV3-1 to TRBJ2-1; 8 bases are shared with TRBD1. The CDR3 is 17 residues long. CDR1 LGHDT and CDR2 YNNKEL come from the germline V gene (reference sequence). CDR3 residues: CASSQVGGRGLGNGQFF. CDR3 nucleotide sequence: TGTGCCAGCAGCCAAGTTGGAGGCAGGGGGCTGGGAAATGGGCAGTTCTTC.

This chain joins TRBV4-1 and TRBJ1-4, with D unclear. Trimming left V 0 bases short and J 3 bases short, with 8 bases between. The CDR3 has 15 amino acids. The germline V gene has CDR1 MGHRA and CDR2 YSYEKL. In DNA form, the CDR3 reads TGCGCCAGCAGCCAAGATTGGCAGTCTAATGAAAAACTGTTTTTT. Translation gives CASSQDWQSNEKLFF.

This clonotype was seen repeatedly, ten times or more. The DNA for the CDR3 is TGCGCCAGCAGTGAGTGGGGGGGGGGCACAGATACGCAGTATTTT. It codes for CASSEWGGGTDTQYF. The rearrangement uses TRBV10-2 and TRBJ2-3, with 7 bases that match TRBD2. The length of the CDR3 is 15 residues. With V trimmed by 1 base and J by 1 base, 2 bases remained unmatched. The V gene's germline CDR1 is WSHSY and CDR2 SAAADI.

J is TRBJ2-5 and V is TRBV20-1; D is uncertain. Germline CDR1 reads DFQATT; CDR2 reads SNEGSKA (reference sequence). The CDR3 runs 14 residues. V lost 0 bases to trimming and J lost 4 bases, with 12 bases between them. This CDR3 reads CSARDLNNPETQYF. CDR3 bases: TGCAGTGCTAGAGATCTCAATAACCCAGAGACCCAGTACTTC.

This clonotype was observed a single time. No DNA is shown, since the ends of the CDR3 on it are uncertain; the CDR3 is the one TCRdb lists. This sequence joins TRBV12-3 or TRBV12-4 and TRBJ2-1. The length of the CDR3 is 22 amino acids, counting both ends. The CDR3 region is CASSFYICSANGRTSSYNEQFF.

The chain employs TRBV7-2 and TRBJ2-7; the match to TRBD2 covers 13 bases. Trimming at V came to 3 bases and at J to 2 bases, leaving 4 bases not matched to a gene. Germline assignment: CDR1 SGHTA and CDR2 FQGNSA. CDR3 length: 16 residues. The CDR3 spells CASSFEGTSGTYEQYF. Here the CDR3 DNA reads TGTGCCAGCAGCTTCGAAGGGACTAGCGGGACCTACGAGCAGTACTTC.

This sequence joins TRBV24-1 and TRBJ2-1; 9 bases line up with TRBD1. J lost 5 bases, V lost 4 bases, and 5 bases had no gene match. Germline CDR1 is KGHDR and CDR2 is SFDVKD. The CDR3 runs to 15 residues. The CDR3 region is CATSEAGTGNNEQFF. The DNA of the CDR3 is TGTGCCACCAGTGAAGCCGGGACAGGGAACAATGAGCAGTTCTTC.

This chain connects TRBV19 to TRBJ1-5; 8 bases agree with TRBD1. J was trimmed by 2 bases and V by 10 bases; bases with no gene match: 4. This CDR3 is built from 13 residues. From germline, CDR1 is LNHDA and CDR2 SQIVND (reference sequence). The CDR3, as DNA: TGTGCCACCCAGGACAGGGGCAATCAGCCCCAGCATTTT. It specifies CATQDRGNQPQHF. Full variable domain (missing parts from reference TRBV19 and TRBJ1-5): DGGITQSPKYLFRKEGQNVTLSCEQNLNHDAMYWYRQDPGQGLRLIYYSQIVNDFQKGDIAEGYSVSREKKESFPLTVTSAQKNPTAFYLCATQDRGNQPQHFGDGTRLSIL.

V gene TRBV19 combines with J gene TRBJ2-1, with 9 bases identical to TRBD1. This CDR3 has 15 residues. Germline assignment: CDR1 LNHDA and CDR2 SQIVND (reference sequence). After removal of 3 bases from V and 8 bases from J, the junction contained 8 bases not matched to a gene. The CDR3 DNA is TGTGCCAGTAGTATGGACAGGGGTCTCTTGGATGAGCAGTTCTTC. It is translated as CASSMDRGLLDEQFF.

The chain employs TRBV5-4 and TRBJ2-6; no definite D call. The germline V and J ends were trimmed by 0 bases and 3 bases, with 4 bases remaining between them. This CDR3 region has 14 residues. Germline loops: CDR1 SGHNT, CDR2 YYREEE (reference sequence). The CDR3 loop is CASSLGVGANVLTF. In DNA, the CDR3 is TGTGCCAGCAGCTTGGGGGTTGGGGCCAACGTCCTGACTTTC.

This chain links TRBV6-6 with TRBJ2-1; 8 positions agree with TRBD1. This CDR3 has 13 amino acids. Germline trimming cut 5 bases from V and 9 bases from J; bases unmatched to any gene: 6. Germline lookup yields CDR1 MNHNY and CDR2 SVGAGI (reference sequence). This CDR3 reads CASSPTQGAEQFF. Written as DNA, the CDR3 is TGTGCCAGCAGTCCAACTCAGGGGGCTGAGCAGTTCTTC.

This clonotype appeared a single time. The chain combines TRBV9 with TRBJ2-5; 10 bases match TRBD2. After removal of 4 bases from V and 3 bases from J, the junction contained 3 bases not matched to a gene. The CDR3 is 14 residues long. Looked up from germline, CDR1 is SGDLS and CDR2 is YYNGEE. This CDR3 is CASSYSGGEETQYF. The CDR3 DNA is TGTGCCAGCAGCTACAGCGGGGGGGAAGAGACCCAGTACTTC.

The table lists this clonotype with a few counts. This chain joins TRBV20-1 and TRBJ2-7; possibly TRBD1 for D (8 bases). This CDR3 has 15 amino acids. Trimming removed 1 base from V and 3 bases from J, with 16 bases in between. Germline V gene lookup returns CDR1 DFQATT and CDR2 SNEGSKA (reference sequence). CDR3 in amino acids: CSARGDTGGGYEQYF. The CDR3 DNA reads TGCAGTGCTAGAGGAGACACAGGGGGGGGCTACGAGCAGTACTTC.

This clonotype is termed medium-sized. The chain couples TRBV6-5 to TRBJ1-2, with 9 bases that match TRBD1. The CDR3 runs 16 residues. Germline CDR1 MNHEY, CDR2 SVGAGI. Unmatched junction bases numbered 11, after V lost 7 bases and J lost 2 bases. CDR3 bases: TGTGCCAGCAACCGCGTTACCGGGACAGGGAACTATGGCTACACCTTC. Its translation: CASNRVTGTGNYGYTF.

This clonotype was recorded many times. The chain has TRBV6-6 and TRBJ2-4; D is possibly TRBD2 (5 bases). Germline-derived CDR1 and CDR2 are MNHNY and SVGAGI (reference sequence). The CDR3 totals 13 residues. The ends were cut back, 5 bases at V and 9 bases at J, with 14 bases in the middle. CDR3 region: CASSHDGVGIQYF. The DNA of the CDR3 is TGTGCCAGCAGTCACGACGGGGTAGGCATTCAGTACTTC.

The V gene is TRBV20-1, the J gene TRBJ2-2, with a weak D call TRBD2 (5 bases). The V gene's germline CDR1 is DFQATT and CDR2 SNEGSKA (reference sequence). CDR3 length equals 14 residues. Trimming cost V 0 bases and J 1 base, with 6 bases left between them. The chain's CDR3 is CSARDGKNTGELFF. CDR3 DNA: TGCAGTGCTAGAGACGGGAAGAACACCGGGGAGCTGTTTTTT.

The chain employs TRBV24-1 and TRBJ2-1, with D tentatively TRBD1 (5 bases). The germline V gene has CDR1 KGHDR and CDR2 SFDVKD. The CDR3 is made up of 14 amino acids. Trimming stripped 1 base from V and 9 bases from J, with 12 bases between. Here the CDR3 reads CATSDFAGPAEQFF. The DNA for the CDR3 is TGTGCCACCAGTGATTTCGCAGGGCCGGCTGAGCAGTTCTTC.

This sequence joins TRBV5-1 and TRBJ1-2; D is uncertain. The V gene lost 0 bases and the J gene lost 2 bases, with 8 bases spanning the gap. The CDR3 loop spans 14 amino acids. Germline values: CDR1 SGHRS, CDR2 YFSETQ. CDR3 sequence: CASSLEVENYGYTF. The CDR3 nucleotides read TGCGCCAGCAGCTTGGAGGTTGAGAACTATGGCTACACCTTC.

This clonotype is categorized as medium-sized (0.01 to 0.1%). The CDR3 DNA is TGTGCCAGCAGCTTAAGGTTCGAGGGTCCCTACGAGCAGTACTTC. Its protein is CASSLRFEGPYEQYF. This chain connects TRBV7-2 to TRBJ2-7; TRBD2 might be the D (5 bases). The V end lost 2 bases, the J end lost 2 bases, and 13 bases lay between the germline ends. This CDR3 spans 15 amino acids. CDR1 and CDR2 from the germline V gene are SGHTA and FQGNSA.

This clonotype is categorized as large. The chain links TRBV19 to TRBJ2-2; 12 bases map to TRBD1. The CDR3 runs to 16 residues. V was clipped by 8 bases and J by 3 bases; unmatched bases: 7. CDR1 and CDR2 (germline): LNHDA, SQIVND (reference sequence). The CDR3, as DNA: TGTGCCAGTGGGACAGGGGGCAGCGGGGACACCGGGGAGCTGTTTTTT. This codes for CASGTGGSGDTGELFF.

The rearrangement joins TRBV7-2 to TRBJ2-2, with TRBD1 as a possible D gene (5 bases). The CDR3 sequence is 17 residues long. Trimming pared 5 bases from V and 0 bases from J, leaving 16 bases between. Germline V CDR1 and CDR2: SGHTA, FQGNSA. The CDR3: CASSRPQGCANTGELFF. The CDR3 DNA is TGTGCCAGCAGCCGTCCCCAGGGCTGTGCGAACACCGGGGAGCTGTTTTTT.

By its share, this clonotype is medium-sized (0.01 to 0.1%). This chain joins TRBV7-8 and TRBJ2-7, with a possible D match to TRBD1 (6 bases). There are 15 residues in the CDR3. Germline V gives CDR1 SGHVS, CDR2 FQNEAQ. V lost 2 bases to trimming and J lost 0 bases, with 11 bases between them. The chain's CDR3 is CASSLFQGPSYEQYF. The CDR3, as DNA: TGTGCCAGCAGCTTATTCCAGGGGCCCTCCTACGAGCAGTACTTC. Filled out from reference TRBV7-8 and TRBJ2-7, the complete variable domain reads GAGVSQSPRYKVAKRGQDVALRCDPISGHVSLFWYQQALGQGPEFLTYFQNEAQLDKSGLPSDRFFAERPEGSVSTLKIQRTQQEDSAVYLCASSLFQGPSYEQYFGPGTRLTVT.

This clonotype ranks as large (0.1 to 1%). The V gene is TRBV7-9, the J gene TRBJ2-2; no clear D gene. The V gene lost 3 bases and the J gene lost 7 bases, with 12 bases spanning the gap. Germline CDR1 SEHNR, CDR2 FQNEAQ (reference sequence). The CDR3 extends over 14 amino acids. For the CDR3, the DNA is TGTGCCAGCAGCTTGGGTCCGGACGTCGGGGAGCTGTTTTTT. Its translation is CASSLGPDVGELFF.

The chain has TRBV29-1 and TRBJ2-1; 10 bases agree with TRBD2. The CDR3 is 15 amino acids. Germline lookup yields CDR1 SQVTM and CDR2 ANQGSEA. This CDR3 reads CSARERGGSYNEQFF. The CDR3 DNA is TGCAGTGCTAGAGAGCGGGGGGGATCCTACAATGAGCAGTTCTTC.

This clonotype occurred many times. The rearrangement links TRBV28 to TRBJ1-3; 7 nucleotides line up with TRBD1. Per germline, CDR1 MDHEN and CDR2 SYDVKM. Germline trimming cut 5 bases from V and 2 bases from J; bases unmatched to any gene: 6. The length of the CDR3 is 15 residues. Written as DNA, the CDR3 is TGTGCCAGCAGTCGTCCAGGGGGGGCTGGAAACACCATATATTTT. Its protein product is CASSRPGGAGNTIYF.

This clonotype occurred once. CDR3 protein: CAWRTIFSTDTQYF. In nucleotides, the CDR3 is TGTGCCTGGAGGACAATCTTTAGCACAGATACGCAGTATTTT. This chain links TRBV30 with TRBJ2-3, with no clear D. The CDR3 contains 14 residues. Between the trimmed V and J ends, which lost 3 bases and 0 bases, there was a span of 10 bases. The germline gives CDR1 GTSNPN, CDR2 SVGIG (reference sequence).

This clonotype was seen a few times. CDR3 sequence (DNA): TGCAGCGTTGAAGAAAGGTTACGTCCTGGGGCTAGCGGGAGTTACGAGCAGTACTTC. The encoded protein is CSVEERLRPGASGSYEQYF. V and J are TRBV29-1 and TRBJ2-7, with TRBD2 matching over 10 bases. The V gene's germline CDR1 is SQVTM and CDR2 ANQGSEA. The CDR3 is made up of 19 amino acids. Germline trimming cut 0 bases from V and 4 bases from J; bases unmatched to any gene: 18.

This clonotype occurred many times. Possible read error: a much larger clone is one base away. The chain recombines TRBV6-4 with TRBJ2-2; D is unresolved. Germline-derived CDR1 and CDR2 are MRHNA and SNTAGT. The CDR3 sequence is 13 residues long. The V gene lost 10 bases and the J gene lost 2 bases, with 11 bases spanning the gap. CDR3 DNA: TGTGCCACACTACGCGATAACACCGGGGAGCTGTTTTTT. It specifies CATLRDNTGELFF.

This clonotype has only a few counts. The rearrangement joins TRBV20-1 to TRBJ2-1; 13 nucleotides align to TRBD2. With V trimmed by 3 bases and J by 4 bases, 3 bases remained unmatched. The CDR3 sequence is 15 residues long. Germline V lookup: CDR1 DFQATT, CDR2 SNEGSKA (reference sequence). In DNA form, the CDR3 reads TGCAGTGCTAGTGAACTAGCGGGGGGGTACAATGAGCAGTTCTTC. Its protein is CSASELAGGYNEQFF.

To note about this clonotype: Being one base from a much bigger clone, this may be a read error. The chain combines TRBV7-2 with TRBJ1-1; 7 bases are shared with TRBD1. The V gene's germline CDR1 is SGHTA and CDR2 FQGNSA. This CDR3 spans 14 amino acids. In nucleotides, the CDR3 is TGTGCCAGCAGAAAGGGGGCAGGGAACACTGAAGCTTCCTTT. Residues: CASRKGAGNTEASF.